This TCR beta chain was sequenced in a study of response to subunit inactivated influenza vaccine. This clonotype came up a few times. The antigen is undetermined. Study-level results: Authors suggested that a seasonal influenza vaccination recruits few new T cells each time.

Germline assignment: CDR1 SGHRS and CDR2 YFSETQ. V lost 4 bases and J lost 1, with 17 bases in between. The CDR3 has 16 residues. TCRdb recomputed calls from the RT-PCR reads with MiXCR, one row per CDR3 protein. The table records approximately 700,000 distinct CDR3 sequences, around 14% of them present only once. Sequenced here: PBMCs from blood, sampled roughly 12 days after vaccination. V usage is TRBV5-1 and J usage is TRBJ2-5, with D tentatively TRBD1 or TRBD2 (5 bases each). This TCR came from a man aged 45-60 years who received an inactivated influenza vaccine. The CDR3 DNA is TGCGCCAGCAGCCTTGCTGGGGCTGGGGGCCAAGAGACCCAGTACTTC. Amino acid sequence: CASSLAGAGGQETQYF.